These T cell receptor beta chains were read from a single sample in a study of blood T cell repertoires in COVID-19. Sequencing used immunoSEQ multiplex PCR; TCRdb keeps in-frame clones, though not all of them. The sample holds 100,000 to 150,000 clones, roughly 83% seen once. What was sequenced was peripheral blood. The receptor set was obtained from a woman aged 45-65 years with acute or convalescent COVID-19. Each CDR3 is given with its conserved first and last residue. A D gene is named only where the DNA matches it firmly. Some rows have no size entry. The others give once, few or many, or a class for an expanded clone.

CDR3aa: CASSPRQGFTDTQYF; CDR3nt: TGTGCCAGTAGTCCCCGACAGGGTTTCACAGATACGCAGTATTTT; v_gene: TRBV19; d_gene: TRBD1; j_gene: TRBJ2-3; abundance: .
CDR3aa: CASSLSPTSGGYNEQFF; CDR3nt: TGCGCCAGCAGCTTATCCCCAACTAGCGGGGGGTACAATGAGCAGTTCTTC; v_gene: TRBV5-1; d_gene: TRBD2; j_gene: TRBJ2-1; abundance: .
CDR3aa: CASSADGRDRESPLHF; CDR3nt: TGTGCCAGCAGTGCGGACGGCCGGGACAGGGAGTCACCCCTCCACTTT; v_gene: TRBV6-1; d_gene: TRBD1; j_gene: TRBJ1-6; abundance: .
CDR3aa: CASSGWTGNFRNYGYTF; CDR3nt: TGTGCCAGCAGTGGCTGGACAGGTAATTTTAGAAACTATGGCTACACCTTC; v_gene: TRBV6-1; d_gene: TRBD1; j_gene: TRBJ1-2; abundance: .
CDR3aa: CASSEVFLGYTF; CDR3nt: TGTGCCAGCAGTGAAGTTTTCTTAGGCTACACCTTC; v_gene: TRBV6-1; d_gene: .; j_gene: TRBJ1-2; abundance: .
CDR3aa: CASSELAGITYEQYF; CDR3nt: TGCGCCAGCAGCGAACTAGCGGGGATTACCTACGAGCAGTACTTC; v_gene: TRBV5-1; d_gene: TRBD2; j_gene: TRBJ2-7; abundance: .
CDR3aa: CAWGGRGRPTNYGYTF; CDR3nt: TGTGCCTGGGGTGGGCGCGGCCGACCGACTAACTATGGCTACACCTTC; v_gene: TRBV30; d_gene: .; j_gene: TRBJ1-2; abundance: .
CDR3aa: CASSQTGNSGNTIYF; CDR3nt: TGTGCCAGCAGCCAGACAGGGAACTCTGGAAACACCATATATTTT; v_gene: TRBV7-8; d_gene: TRBD1; j_gene: TRBJ1-3; abundance: .
CDR3aa: CASSLMQSNSPLHF; CDR3nt: TGTGCCAGCAGCTTAATGCAGTCTAATTCACCCCTCCACTTT; v_gene: TRBV7-2; d_gene: .; j_gene: TRBJ1-6; abundance: .
CDR3aa: CASSSGQGPTDTQYF; CDR3nt: TGTGCCAGTAGTTCCGGACAGGGGCCCACAGATACGCAGTATTTT; v_gene: TRBV19; d_gene: TRBD1; j_gene: TRBJ2-3; abundance: .
CDR3aa: CASSLGETFEAFF; CDR3nt: TGCGCCAGCAGCTTAGGGGAAACGTTTGAAGCTTTCTTT; v_gene: TRBV5-1; d_gene: .; j_gene: TRBJ1-1; abundance: once
CDR3aa: CASRGAATNEKLFF; CDR3nt: TGTGCCAGCAGGGGCGCTGCAACTAATGAAAAACTGTTTTTT; v_gene: TRBV6-5; d_gene: .; j_gene: TRBJ1-4; abundance: .
CDR3aa: CAAGAVNQPQHF; CDR3nt: TGTGCCGCAGGGGCAGTTAATCAGCCCCAGCATTTT; v_gene: TRBV27; d_gene: .; j_gene: TRBJ1-5; abundance: .
CDR3aa: CSVGGIPPNEKLFF; CDR3nt: TGCAGCGTTGGCGGGATACCGCCTAATGAAAAACTGTTTTTT; v_gene: TRBV29-1; d_gene: .; j_gene: TRBJ1-4; abundance: .
CDR3aa: CASSGQINQPQHF; CDR3nt: TGTGCCAGTAGTGGGCAGATTAATCAGCCCCAGCATTTT; v_gene: TRBV19; d_gene: .; j_gene: TRBJ1-5; abundance: .
CDR3aa: CASSLGDRGPYEQYF; CDR3nt: TGTGCCAGCAGCTTAGGGGACAGGGGACCCTACGAGCAGTACTTC; v_gene: TRBV11-2; d_gene: TRBD1; j_gene: TRBJ2-7; abundance: .
CDR3aa: CASSLAMRGGRADTQYF; CDR3nt: TGCGCCAGCAGCTTGGCTATGAGGGGGGGTCGAGCAGATACGCAGTATTTT; v_gene: TRBV5-1; d_gene: .; j_gene: TRBJ2-3; abundance: .
CDR3aa: CASSPPAGGPGELFF; CDR3nt: TGTGCCAGCAGCCCTCCAGCGGGGGGGCCCGGGGAGCTGTTTTTT; v_gene: TRBV3-1/TRBV3-2; d_gene: TRBD2; j_gene: TRBJ2-2; abundance: .
CDR3aa: CASSTRQVSYEQYF; CDR3nt: TGTGCCAGTAGTACTCGACAGGTTTCCTACGAGCAGTACTTC; v_gene: TRBV19; d_gene: .; j_gene: TRBJ2-7; abundance: .
CDR3aa: CASSVTGGGSGELFF; CDR3nt: TGTGCCAGCAGCGTTACAGGGGGCGGTTCCGGGGAGCTGTTTTTT; v_gene: TRBV3-1/TRBV3-2; d_gene: TRBD1; j_gene: TRBJ2-2; abundance: .
CDR3aa: CASSPEGTDTQYF; CDR3nt: TGTGCCAGCAGCCCCGAGGGCACAGATACGCAGTATTTT; v_gene: TRBV9; d_gene: .; j_gene: TRBJ2-3; abundance: .
CDR3aa: CAISERQGEAFF; CDR3nt: TGTGCCATCAGTGAGCGACAGGGTGAAGCTTTCTTT; v_gene: TRBV10-3; d_gene: TRBD1; j_gene: TRBJ1-1; abundance: .
CDR3aa: CASSINAVGDEQFF; CDR3nt: TGTGCCAGTAGTATTAACGCGGTCGGCGATGAGCAGTTCTTC; v_gene: TRBV19; d_gene: .; j_gene: TRBJ2-1; abundance: .
CDR3aa: CASSLRWDSYGYTF; CDR3nt: TGTGCCAGCAGCTTGAGGTGGGACTCCTATGGCTACACCTTC; v_gene: TRBV5-5; d_gene: .; j_gene: TRBJ1-2; abundance: once
CDR3aa: CASSLNSNYGYTF; CDR3nt: TGTGCCAGCAGCTTGAACTCTAACTATGGCTACACCTTC; v_gene: TRBV5-4; d_gene: .; j_gene: TRBJ1-2; abundance: .
CDR3aa: CASSQSGQVNQPQHF; CDR3nt: TGTGCCAGCAGCCAGTCGGGACAGGTTAATCAGCCCCAGCATTTT; v_gene: TRBV2; d_gene: TRBD1; j_gene: TRBJ1-5; abundance: .
CDR3aa: CASSLSSGNTEAFF; CDR3nt: TGTGCCAGCAGCTTATCTAGTGGGAACACTGAAGCTTTCTTT; v_gene: TRBV11-2; d_gene: .; j_gene: TRBJ1-1; abundance: .
CDR3aa: CASRNTAAADTQYF; CDR3nt: TGTGCCAGCAGAAATACAGCAGCCGCAGATACGCAGTATTTT; v_gene: TRBV6-5; d_gene: .; j_gene: TRBJ2-3; abundance: .
CDR3aa: CASRLGGGDNYGYTF; CDR3nt: TGTGCAAGTCGCTTAGGGGGCGGAGACAACTATGGCTACACCTTC; v_gene: TRBV12-2; d_gene: .; j_gene: TRBJ1-2; abundance: .
CDR3aa: CASSQPQGSKLFF; CDR3nt: TGTGCCAGCAGCCAACCCCAGGGGTCTAAACTGTTTTTT; v_gene: TRBV3-1/TRBV3-2; d_gene: .; j_gene: TRBJ1-4; abundance: .
CDR3aa: CAWSGTGGGEQYF; CDR3nt: TGTGCCTGGAGTGGGACAGGGGGCGGCGAGCAGTACTTC; v_gene: TRBV30; d_gene: TRBD1; j_gene: TRBJ2-7; abundance: .
CDR3aa: CASSLAGSNQPQHF; CDR3nt: TGTGCCAGCAGTTTAGCGGGGAGCAATCAGCCCCAGCATTTT; v_gene: TRBV27; d_gene: .; j_gene: TRBJ1-5; abundance: few
CDR3aa: CASAPSQVGNTIYF; CDR3nt: TGTGCCAGCGCCCCCTCCCAGGTTGGAAACACCATATATTTT; v_gene: TRBV9; d_gene: .; j_gene: TRBJ1-3; abundance: .
CDR3aa: CASTPGKGLWGNQPQHF; CDR3nt: TGTGCCAGCACCCCAGGAAAAGGATTGTGGGGCAATCAGCCCCAGCATTTT; v_gene: TRBV12-1; d_gene: .; j_gene: TRBJ1-5; abundance: .
CDR3aa: CASSLDQPGYNSPLHF; CDR3nt: TGCGCCAGCAGCCTTGATCAACCGGGCTATAATTCACCCCTCCACTTT; v_gene: TRBV5-1; d_gene: .; j_gene: TRBJ1-6; abundance: .
CDR3aa: CASNTQGFDTEAFF; CDR3nt: TGTGCCAGCAATACACAGGGGTTTGACACTGAAGCTTTCTTT; v_gene: TRBV6-5; d_gene: TRBD1; j_gene: TRBJ1-1; abundance: .
CDR3aa: CASSQDSNRRETQYF; CDR3nt: TGTGCCAGCAGCCAAGATTCGAATCGGAGAGAGACCCAGTACTTC; v_gene: TRBV3-1/TRBV3-2; d_gene: .; j_gene: TRBJ2-5; abundance: .